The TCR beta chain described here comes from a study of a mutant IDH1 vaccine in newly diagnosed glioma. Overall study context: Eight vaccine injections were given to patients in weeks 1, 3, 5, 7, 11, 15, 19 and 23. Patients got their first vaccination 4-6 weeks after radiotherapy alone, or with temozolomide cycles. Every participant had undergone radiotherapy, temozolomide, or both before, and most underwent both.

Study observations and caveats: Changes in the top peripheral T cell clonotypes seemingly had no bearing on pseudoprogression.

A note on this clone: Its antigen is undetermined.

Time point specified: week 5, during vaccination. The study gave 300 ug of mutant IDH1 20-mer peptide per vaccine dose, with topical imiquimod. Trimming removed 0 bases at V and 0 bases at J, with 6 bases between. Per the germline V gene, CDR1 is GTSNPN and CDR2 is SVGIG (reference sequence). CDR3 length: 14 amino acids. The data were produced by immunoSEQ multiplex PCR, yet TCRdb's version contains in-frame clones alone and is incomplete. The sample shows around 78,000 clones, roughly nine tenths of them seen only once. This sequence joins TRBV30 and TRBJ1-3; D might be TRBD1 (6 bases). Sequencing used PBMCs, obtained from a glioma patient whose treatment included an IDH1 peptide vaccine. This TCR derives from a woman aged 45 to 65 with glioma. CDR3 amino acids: CAWSVQGSGNTIYF. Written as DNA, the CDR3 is TGTGCCTGGAGTGTACAGGGCTCTGGAAACACCATATATTTT.